The TCR beta chain under discussion was sequenced for a study of T cell responses to AZD1222 COVID-19 vaccine. General study findings and limits: Dominant CD4 TCR responses targeted spike regions 160-218 and 743-854.

Germline trimming cut 5 bases from V and 5 bases from J; bases unmatched to any gene: 9. This CDR3 is 14 amino acids long. The germline CDR1 and CDR2 sequences are SGHNT and YYREEE (reference sequence). Assay: immunoSEQ multiplex PCR; the TCRdb copy retains only in-frame clones and omits some. The sample has around 150,000 clones; approximately 91% are singletons. Notes on this clone: What it binds is not known.

Sequencing used peripheral blood, obtained on day 0 of AZD1222 vaccination. The chain carries TRBV5-4 and TRBJ2-5; 7 bases are a match to TRBD2. This sequence originates from an adult in good health. This CDR3 reads CASRGGRERETQYF. The CDR3 DNA reads as TGTGCCAGCAGGGGAGGGCGGGAGAGGGAGACCCAGTACTTC. The complete variable domain, with remaining parts taken from reference TRBV5-4 and TRBJ2-5, reads ETGVTQSPTHLIKTRGQQVTLRCSSQSGHNTVSWYQQALGQGPQFIFQYYREEENGRGNFPPRFSGLQFPNYSSELNVNALELDDSALYLCASRGGRERETQYFGPGTRLLVL.